Reported below is one TCR beta chain. With 5 bases clipped from V and 3 bases from J, the junction kept 7 bases outside the gene matches. The length of the CDR3 is 15 residues. The germline CDR1 and CDR2 sequences are DFQATT and SNEGSKA (reference sequence). A single record per CDR3 protein comes from TCRdb applying MiXCR to the 5' RACE reads. The data show fewer than 250,000 distinct CDR3 sequences, roughly 32% seen once. These data come from a study of CD8 T cells in ankylosing spondylitis. Material: blood, either unsorted or a sorted T cell fraction (not recorded which). This chain uses TRBV20-1 with TRBJ2-1; 10 nucleotides align to TRBD2. This TCR derives from a male donor with ankylosing spondylitis or in good health (not recorded which). CDR3 bases: TGCAGTGCTCCCCCCGCTAGCGGGGGCTACAATGAGCAGTTCTTC. As protein: CSAPPASGGYNEQFF.